One T cell receptor beta chain is described in this entry. The sample comes from a study of blood T cell repertoires in COVID-19. Study summary: Specimens from acute and convalescent COVID-19 originated in the United States, Italy and Spain. The analysed material was cDNA or gDNA that came from T cells, B-cell-depleted T cells, or PBMCs.

The V and J ends lost 6 bases and 4 bases, in that order; junction bases with no gene match: 8. Germline lookup yields CDR1 ENHRY and CDR2 SYGVKD. This CDR3 region has 14 residues. Per the authors' pipeline: For nucleated cells, counts were estimated from reference gene primer amplification. Clones were read by immunoSEQ multiplex PCR, and TCRdb kept only the in-frame ones, dropping some. That table furnishes V, J and clone size, whereas the DNA furnished D and trimming. Of tens of thousands of clones listed, roughly 83% are singletons. The clonotype was recovered from a man aged 25-45 years with COVID-19, enrolled during active disease. The sample consisted of peripheral blood. J is TRBJ2-7 and V is TRBV10-3; 8 bases are a match to TRBD2. This chain's CDR3 is CAIRDPGLEYEQYF. CDR3 in DNA: TGTGCCATCAGGGATCCGGGACTAGAGTACGAGCAGTACTTC.